The clone carrying this T cell receptor beta chain was seen more than once but under ten times. The target antigen is unknown. MiXCR was run by TCRdb on the reads, yielding one entry per CDR3 protein. This repertoire shows 700,000 to 900,000 distinct CDR3 sequences, roughly 28% found once; its top ten account for around 12%. The data are from a study of T cell repertoires in cytomegalovirus infection. The overall study: Recently identified HLA-C-restricted CMV epitopes and well-studied HLA-B-restricted CMV epitopes were used by the study. Indicated by public TCR beta signatures were CMV infection and matching HLA type.

Study-level results: Cumulative public TCR beta family frequency identified CMV carriers with the relevant HLA. HLA-C-restricted CMV clonotypes gave the most frequent clonotype in two of eight donors.

This CDR3 is built from 13 residues. The V gene lost 5 bases and the J gene lost 8 bases, with 12 bases spanning the gap. Germline values: CDR1 MNHEY, CDR2 SMNVEV (reference sequence). This receptor was identified in a human donor in good health (CMV status not recorded). Some clones in this sample may be carry-over from other donors' samples. This specimen consisted of cultured CD8+ T cells from PBMCs, obtained from culture after CMV antigen stimulation. The V call is TRBV27, the J call TRBJ1-4; D is ambiguous. Here the CDR3 reads CASSPLKDEKLFF. The CDR3, as DNA: TGTGCCAGCAGTCCCCTCAAGGACGAAAAACTGTTTTTT.